This TCR beta chain was retrieved from a study of a mutant IDH1 vaccine in newly diagnosed glioma. At the level of the study: Patients had received radiotherapy, temozolomide, or both previously, most receiving both.

Trimming removed 7 bases from V and 4 bases from J, with 22 bases in between. CDR3 length equals 15 residues. Looked up from germline, CDR1 is GTSNPN and CDR2 is SVGIG (reference sequence). The study, taken as a whole, reports: Immune responses induced by the vaccine were seen in just over 90% of patients, spanning multiple MHC alleles.

Worth noting for this clone: The antigen is not known.

Noted time point: baseline, week 1 (first vaccination visit). Treatment indicated: pre-vaccination baseline after standard-of-care therapy. The donor cohort comprised cases of new WHO grade 3 or 4 IDH1-mutant, ATRX-lost astrocytoma. Here immunoSEQ multiplex PCR was the method, and the copy in TCRdb shows in-frame clones only, minus some. This table has about 98,000 clones, roughly 90% appearing once. The source of this sequence is a woman in her fifties or sixties with glioma. The sample here was PBMCs, taken from a glioma patient treated with radiotherapy, temozolomide or both. V and J are TRBV30 and TRBJ1-1; D perhaps matches TRBD1 (5 bases). The CDR3 loop is CASGRWGTVGTEAFF. The CDR3 bases are TGTGCCTCGGGGAGGTGGGGGACGGTGGGCACTGAAGCTTTCTTT.